This T cell receptor (beta chain) was sequenced for a study of shared clonotypes between healthy human individuals. The study drew all its donors from Caucasian adults living in Nashville, Tennessee. CD8 memory merged CD45RO+ with CCR7-negative CD45RA+ TemRA cells. Worth noting for this clone: What it binds is not known.

Study-wide findings and caveats: The authors expected sequencing depth to affect clonotype sharing among donors. Generation probabilities were higher for clonotypes shared across all four sorted-subset donors than for unshared ones.

Sequencing was performed with immunoSEQ multiplex PCR; in TCRdb, only in-frame clones are kept and a portion is missing. In the table there are roughly 100,000 clones, about 66% of which are singletons. Trimming stripped 1 base from V and 3 bases from J, with 13 bases between. Germline V lookup: CDR1 MGHRA, CDR2 YSYEKL. This CDR3 has 15 amino acids. The sequenced material came from memory CD8+ T cells sorted from blood. The subset was: CD45RO+ cells pooled with CCR7-negative TemRA cells. V and J are TRBV4-1 and TRBJ2-7; no clear D gene. The clonotype comes from a woman younger than 45 in good health. The CDR3 region has the DNA TGCGCCAGCAGCCAAGCTTCGAAGCCCATCTACGAGCAGTACTTC. Translated: CASSQASKPIYEQYF.